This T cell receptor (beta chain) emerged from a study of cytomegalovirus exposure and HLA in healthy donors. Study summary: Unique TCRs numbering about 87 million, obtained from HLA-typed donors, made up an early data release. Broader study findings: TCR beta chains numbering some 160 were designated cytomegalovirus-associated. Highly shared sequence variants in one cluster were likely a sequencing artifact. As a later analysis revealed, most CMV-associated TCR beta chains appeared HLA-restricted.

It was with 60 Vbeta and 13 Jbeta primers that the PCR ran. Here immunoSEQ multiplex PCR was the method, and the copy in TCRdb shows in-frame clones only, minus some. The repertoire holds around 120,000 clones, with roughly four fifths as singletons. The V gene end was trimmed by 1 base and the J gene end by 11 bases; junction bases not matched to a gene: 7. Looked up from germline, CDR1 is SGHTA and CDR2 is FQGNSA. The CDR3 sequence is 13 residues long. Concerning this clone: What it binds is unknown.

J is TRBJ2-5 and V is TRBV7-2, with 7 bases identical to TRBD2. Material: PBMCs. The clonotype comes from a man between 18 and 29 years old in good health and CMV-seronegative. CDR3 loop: CASSLGGLGGQYF. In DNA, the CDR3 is TGTGCCAGCAGCTTAGGGGGGTTGGGGGGGCAGTACTTC.